Listed here is a single T cell receptor beta chain. What it binds is not known. The data belong to a study of T-cell memory formation after mild COVID-19. Study observations and caveats: In pre-infection memory, a portion of responding clones appeared, which suggested that cross-reactive memory joined. Among CD4+ contracting clones, most were CM and EM, and CD8+ ones EMRA.

From 5'RACE with constant-segment primers came TCR alpha and TCR beta cDNA libraries that carried sample barcodes and UMIs. TCRdb called the 5' RACE reads again in MiXCR, with one record for every CDR3 protein. The table shows about 350,000 distinct CDR3 sequences, with 20% to 25% occurring only once. The CDR3 extends over 13 amino acids. Germline V lookup: CDR1 DFQATT, CDR2 SNEGSKA (reference sequence). Trimming took 3 bases from V and 7 from J; bases not matched to a gene: 3. The TCR comes from a man aged 18 to 30 who had mild COVID-19 (a few samples of this study predate the infection). Cell type and time point are not known. The rearrangement links TRBV20-1 to TRBJ1-5, with TRBD1 matching over 10 bases. The source material was PBMCs or a T cell subset sorted from them (not recorded which). The CDR3 sequence is CSASETGGQPQHF. The CDR3, as DNA: TGCAGTGCTAGCGAGACAGGGGGCCAGCCCCAGCATTTT.